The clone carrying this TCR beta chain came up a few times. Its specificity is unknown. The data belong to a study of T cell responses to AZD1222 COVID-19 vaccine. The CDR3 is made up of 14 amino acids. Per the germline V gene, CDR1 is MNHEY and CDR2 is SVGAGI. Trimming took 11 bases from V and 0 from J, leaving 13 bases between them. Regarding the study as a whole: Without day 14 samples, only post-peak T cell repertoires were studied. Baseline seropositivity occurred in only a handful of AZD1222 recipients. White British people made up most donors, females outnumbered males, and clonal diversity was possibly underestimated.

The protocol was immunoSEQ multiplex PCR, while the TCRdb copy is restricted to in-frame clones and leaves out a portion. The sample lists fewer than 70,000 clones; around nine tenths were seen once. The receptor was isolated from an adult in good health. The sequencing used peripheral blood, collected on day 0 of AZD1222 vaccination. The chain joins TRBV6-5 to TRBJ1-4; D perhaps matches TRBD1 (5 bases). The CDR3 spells CASGGRATNEKLFF. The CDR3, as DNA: TGTGCCTCTGGGGGTAGGGCAACTAATGAAAAACTGTTTTTT.